Each of the 23 T cell receptor beta chains below was sequenced from the same sample in a study of cytomegalovirus exposure and HLA in healthy donors. PCR primers comprised 60 Vbeta and 13 Jbeta primers. The method was immunoSEQ multiplex PCR; TCRdb's version includes in-frame clones alone and lacks a portion of them. The data show fewer than 200,000 clones, about 75% seen once. Sequenced sample: PBMCs. The receptors stem from a man between 35 and 55 years old in good health and CMV-seropositive.

This chain joins TRBV6-1 and TRBJ2-5; a weak D match, TRBD1 (6 bases). Judging by the DNA end, TRBJ2-7 fits better; the J call may be wrong. Germline V gene sequence: CDR1 MNHNS, CDR2 SASEGT. This CDR3 region has 15 residues. Here the CDR3 DNA reads TGTGCCAGCAGTGAAGTTGGGGGCGCCAAGGACGAGCAGTACTTC. This encodes CASSEVGGAKDEQYF.

This clone occurred a few times. CDR3 nucleotide sequence: TGCGCCAGCAGCTTGGGGACACTCGAGGTGGAGACCCAGTACTTC. Its translation: CASSLGTLEVETQYF. This chain connects TRBV5-1 to TRBJ2-5; perhaps TRBD1 as D (5 bases). Trimming left V 0 bases short and J 5 bases short, with 14 bases between. The CDR3 totals 15 residues. Germline V gene data show CDR1 as SGHRS and CDR2 as YFSETQ.

The chain carries TRBV28 and TRBJ1-2, with TRBD1 identical over 10 bases. Per germline, CDR1 MDHEN and CDR2 SYDVKM. J lost 8 bases, V lost 5 bases, and 11 bases had no gene match. This CDR3 comprises 15 residues. This chain's CDR3 is CASSTTGGVLGGYTF. In DNA form, the CDR3 reads TGTGCCAGCAGTACGACAGGGGGCGTTTTAGGCGGCTACACCTTC.

This chain links TRBV7-2 with TRBJ2-1, with D unresolved. The V gene lost 0 bases and the J gene lost 7 bases, with 7 bases spanning the gap. The germline V gene has CDR1 SGHTA and CDR2 FQGNSA. The CDR3 runs to 13 residues. In DNA form, the CDR3 reads TGTGCCAGCAGCTTAGCGATCGGGAATGAGCAGTTCTTC. This gives the protein CASSLAIGNEQFF.

This chain joins TRBV29-1 and TRBJ2-7; 14 bases align to TRBD2. Germline values: CDR1 SQVTM, CDR2 ANQGSEA. The CDR3 spans 16 residues. Trimming at V came to 5 bases and at J to 2 bases, leaving 8 bases not matched to a gene. The CDR3, as DNA: TGCAGCGTTCAGGGACTAGCGGGAGAGTTCGCCTACGAGCAGTACTTC. It is translated as CSVQGLAGEFAYEQYF.

This clone has only one observation. The V call is TRBV11-3, the J call TRBJ2-7; 12 bases agree with TRBD2. CDR3 size: 14 residues. V dropped 3 bases and J dropped 7; count of bases not matched to a gene: 4. Germline lookup yields CDR1 SGHNT and CDR2 YENEEA. In DNA, the CDR3 is TGTGCCAGCAGCTTGACTAGCGGGAGTTTTGAGCAGTACTTC. It encodes CASSLTSGSFEQYF. Full variable domain (missing parts from reference TRBV11-3 and TRBJ2-7): EAGVVQSPRYKIIEKKQPVAFWCNPISGHNTLYWYLQNLGQGPELLIRYENEEAVDDSQLPKDRFSAERLKGVDSTLKIQPAELGDSAVYLCASSLTSGSFEQYFGPGTRLTVT.

V usage is TRBV12-5 and J usage is TRBJ2-1, with 9 bases that match TRBD2. V was clipped by 8 bases and J by 10 bases; unmatched bases: 18. The CDR3 is 16 amino acids. The germline CDR1 and CDR2 sequences are LGHNT and FRNRAP. The CDR3 loop reads CASSPSGVAGDSEQFF. Here the CDR3 DNA reads TGTGCTAGTAGCCCTTCAGGAGTAGCGGGAGACTCCGAGCAGTTCTTC.

This clone was seen only once. The DNA of the CDR3 is TGTGCCAGCACCGCTGGGACTAGAACCTACGAGCAGTACTTC. Its protein product is CASTAGTRTYEQYF. V gene TRBV7-8 combines with J gene TRBJ2-7, with 8 positions matching TRBD2. CDR3 size: 14 residues. The V and J ends lost 7 bases and 2 bases, in that order; junction bases with no gene match: 7. Germline-derived CDR1 and CDR2 are SGHVS and FQNEAQ.

The gene calls are TRBV5-4 and TRBJ2-1; 7 bases align to TRBD2. V lost 1 base, J lost 5 bases, and 6 bases stayed unmatched. Germline CDR1 is SGHNT and CDR2 is YYREEE (reference sequence). The CDR3 spans 15 residues. The CDR3 spells CASSLIGGSNNEQFF. The CDR3 DNA reads as TGTGCCAGCAGCTTGATCGGGGGGTCCAACAATGAGCAGTTCTTC.

The V and J genes are TRBV27 and TRBJ2-7; D not resolved. This CDR3 spans 12 amino acids. The V gene's germline CDR1 is MNHEY and CDR2 SMNVEV (reference sequence). V was trimmed by 2 bases and J by 7 bases, leaving 9 bases between them. CDR3 residues: CASSLGAYEQYF. CDR3 DNA: TGTGCCAGCAGTTTAGGAGCGTATGAGCAGTACTTC.

This chain links TRBV5-1 with TRBJ2-5; perhaps TRBD1 as D (5 bases). Germline V gene data show CDR1 as SGHRS and CDR2 as YFSETQ. The CDR3 sequence is 14 residues long. V was clipped by 0 bases and J by 5 bases, with 11 bases between them. The CDR3 sequence: CASSLDAGHETQYF. For the CDR3, the DNA is TGCGCCAGCAGCTTGGACGCAGGGCATGAGACCCAGTACTTC.

V usage is TRBV2 and J usage is TRBJ1-5; D uncertain. V shed 1 base and J shed 0 bases, with 7 bases lying between them. Germline CDR1 is SNHLY and CDR2 is FYNNEI. The CDR3 is 15 residues long. Here the CDR3 reads CASSEGGYSNQPQHF. The CDR3 DNA follows: TGTGCCAGCAGTGAAGGAGGATATAGCAATCAGCCCCAGCATTTT.

The chain is built from TRBV6-6 and TRBJ1-1; possible D gene TRBD1, 5 bases. The CDR3 covers 14 residues. Trimming took 10 bases from V and 0 from J, leaving 15 bases between them. CDR1 is MNHNY, CDR2 SVGAGI, per germline (reference sequence). The CDR3 bases are TGTGCCATCGATTCGGGGGGAATGAACACTGAAGCTTTCTTT. It specifies CAIDSGGMNTEAFF.

This clone was seen just once. This rearrangement joins TRBV6-1 to TRBJ1-2, with 7 nucleotides matching TRBD1. After removal of 6 bases from V and 7 bases from J, the junction contained 8 bases not matched to a gene. Germline-derived CDR1 and CDR2 are MNHNS and SASEGT. The CDR3 consists of 13 residues. CDR3 region: CASRETGAGGYTF. Here the CDR3 DNA reads TGTGCCAGCAGGGAAACAGGGGCGGGTGGCTACACCTTC.

The CDR3 reads CASSPGGAGGYTF. The CDR3 DNA sequence: TGTGCCAGCAGCCCCGGTGGGGCCGGGGGCTACACCTTC. The chain joins TRBV11-3 to TRBJ1-2; possibly TRBD1 for D (5 bases). The CDR3 has 13 amino acids. V shed 5 bases and J shed 8 bases, with 15 bases lying between them. Germline assignment: CDR1 SGHNT and CDR2 YENEEA.

This clone has only one observation. The chain joins TRBV21-1 to TRBJ2-5; TRBD2 was called by the table and not checked on the DNA. TRBV21-1 is given as a pseudogene. This CDR3 region has 13 residues. The CDR3 sequence: CASSFQEGETQYF. For the CDR3, the DNA is TGTGCCAGCAGCTTCCAGGAGGGAGAGACCCAGTACTTC.

This sequence joins TRBV29-1 and TRBJ2-5; the D gene is possibly TRBD2 (6 bases). Trimming pared 7 bases from V and 1 base from J, leaving 10 bases between. This CDR3 region has 12 residues. Looked up from germline, CDR1 is SQVTM and CDR2 is ANQGSEA. The CDR3, as DNA: TGCAGCGGCGGGACGGCCCAAGAGACCCAGTACTTC. Translation: CSGGTAQETQYF.

CDR3 DNA sequence: TGTGCCAGCAGCCGTAGACAGTACCCACTGGACGAGCAGTACTTC. It specifies CASSRRQYPLDEQYF. The chain has TRBV11-2 and TRBJ2-7; D may be TRBD1 (5 bases). This CDR3 comprises 15 residues. The V and J ends lost 5 bases and 5 bases respectively, with 19 bases between them. Germline V CDR1 and CDR2: SGHAT, FQNNGV.

With respect to this clone: Germline is not matched at one junction end, which may reflect a read error. The chain employs TRBV28 and TRBJ2-6; possibly TRBD1 for D (5 bases). CDR3 size: 17 residues. Per the germline V gene, CDR1 is MDHEN and CDR2 is SYDVKM. CDR3 amino acids: CASSNNRANSGANGLTF. Here the CDR3 DNA reads TGTGCCAGCAGCAATAACCGAGCGAACTCTGGGGCCAACGGCCTGACTTTC.

On this clone: One junction end does not reproduce the germline sequence, and a read error may be involved. This sequence joins TRBV4-1 and TRBJ2-7, with 9 bases fitting TRBD2. Germline CDR1 reads MGHRA; CDR2 reads YSYEKL. The CDR3 has 16 residues. In nucleotides, the CDR3 is TGCGCCAGTAGCCAAGATTGGGGACTAGCTGACTACGAGCAGTACTTC. Translating gives CASSQDWGLADYEQYF.

This clone was observed a single time. The J gene is TRBJ1-5, the V gene TRBV2; possible D gene TRBD1, 5 bases. Germline V gene data show CDR1 as SNHLY and CDR2 as FYNNEI. The CDR3 is made up of 15 amino acids. V was shortened by 8 bases and J by 2 bases, with 16 bases between the two germline ends. CDR3 DNA: TGTGCCAGCGCTACGCAAGGGGATGGCAATCAGCCCCAGCATTTT. It translates to CASATQGDGNQPQHF.

The J gene is TRBJ2-1, the V gene TRBV7-3; 9 nucleotides agree with TRBD1. The CDR3 has 14 amino acids. CDR1 and CDR2 (germline): SGHTA, FQGTGA. The J segment lost 8 bases and the V segment lost 4 bases, leaving 6 bases of the junction unmatched. CDR3: CASSYSGQGYEQFF. The CDR3 nucleotides read TGTGCCAGCAGCTACTCCGGACAGGGGTATGAGCAGTTCTTC.

The chain is built from TRBV5-1 and TRBJ1-2, with TRBD1 identical over 9 bases. The CDR3 contains 15 residues. V lost 5 bases to trimming and J lost 7 bases; unmatched junction nucleotides: 12. Germline lookup yields CDR1 SGHRS and CDR2 YFSETQ. The CDR3 sequence is CASRAAGTGSLGYTF. CDR3 nucleotide sequence: TGCGCCAGCAGGGCAGCCGGGACAGGGAGTCTTGGCTACACCTTC. Complete variable domain (other parts from reference TRBV5-1 and TRBJ1-2): KAGVTQTPRYLIKTRGQQVTLSCSPISGHRSVSWYQQTPGQGLQFLFEYFSETQRNKGNFPGRFSGRQFSNSRSEMNVSTLELGDSALYLCASRAAGTGSLGYTFGSGTRLTVV.